This TCR beta chain was captured by sequencing in a study of vaccination and CD4 T cells after COVID-19. As for the study in general: Investigators took post-vaccine samples a median roughly 72 days after dose two, within a range of 14 to 241. Overlapping spike peptides of SARS-CoV-2, HCoV-NL63, HCoV-OC43 and HCoV-229E stimulated the cells.

The treatment denotes: approximately nine-day PBMC culture with coronavirus spike peptide pools or control peptides (ViraFEST assay). Cultured CD4+ T-cell DNA underwent Oncomine TCR Beta short-read sequencing. MiXCR, run by TCRdb on the PCR reads, gives a single entry per CDR3 protein. Seen here are some 10,000 distinct CDR3 sequences, just over 60% observed once, and the top ten hold roughly 18%. The CDR3 length is 14 residues. Germline loops: CDR1 LNHDA, CDR2 SQIVND (reference sequence). Trimming removed 3 bases at V and 1 base at J, with 7 bases between. In the case of this clonotype: Its target is unknown.

This receptor was identified in a human donor who had recovered from COVID-19. The sequencing input was CD4+ T cells from blood, cultured in vitro. The rearrangement joins TRBV19 to TRBJ1-5; D is unresolved. In DNA, the CDR3 is TGTGCCAGTAGTATCGGGCGGAGCAATCAGCCCCAGCATTTT. Translating gives CASSIGRSNQPQHF.